This T cell receptor beta chain was captured in a study of shared clonotypes between healthy human individuals. Germline V gene sequence: CDR1 SGDLS, CDR2 YYNGEE. The CDR3 spans 15 residues. The V end was cut by 4 bases, the J end by 10 bases, with 21 bases between. Using immunoSEQ multiplex PCR, the repertoire was profiled, and TCRdb retains in-frame clones only, with some absent. This sample has about 1 million clones, with about 80% found just once. This TCR was recovered from a man aged 18 to 29 in good health. V gene TRBV9 combines with J gene TRBJ2-1; tentatively, D is TRBD1 (6 bases). Specimen: memory CD4+ T cells sorted from blood. Subset of the sample: CD45RA-negative fraction. The CDR3 reads CASSFEQGVVGEQFF. CDR3 nucleotides: TGTGCCAGCAGCTTTGAACAGGGTGTTGTAGGGGAGCAGTTCTTC.